Listed below are T cell receptor beta chains from one sample, sequenced in a study of memory B cells and T cells in multiple sclerosis. Method: immunoSEQ multiplex PCR; TCRdb's copy keeps in-frame clones and lacks some. The table lists 450 to 550 clones, around 77% of them singletons, with 8% to 9.5% in the top ten. The material sequenced was brain tissue. These receptor sequences come from a human donor with multiple sclerosis. CDR3s include the opening cysteine and the closing phenylalanine or tryptophan. The D gene is left open where the match is weak.

J | V | D | CDR3
TRBJ2-7 | TRBV5-1 | NA | CASSTGTSYEQYF
TRBJ2-7 | TRBV9 | NA | CASSVEGISYEQYF
TRBJ2-2 | TRBV5-1 | TRBD1 | CASSAHSTGAGELFF
TRBJ2-7 | TRBV18 | TRBD1 | CASSLDRGLYEQYF
TRBJ1-5 | TRBV28 | NA | CASSLMTDNQPQHF
TRBJ1-1 | TRBV6-5 | NA | CASRPTFDRHTEAFF
TRBJ1-5 | TRBV9 | NA | CASSVVIRLNQPQHF
TRBJ2-3 | TRBV7-9 | TRBD2 | CASSLGVAGDRGTDTQYF
TRBJ1-1 | TRBV5-4 | TRBD1 | CASSPTGDDTEAFF
TRBJ1-1 | TRBV2 | NA | CASTMYGGAYEAFF
TRBJ2-6 | TRBV29-1 | NA | CSVVGSSGANVLTF
TRBJ1-2 | TRBV5-1 | NA | CASSLSGDNYGYTF
TRBJ2-3 | TRBV19 | TRBD1 | CASSRGQATDTQYF
TRBJ1-5 | TRBV6-1 | NA | CASSRQDLNQPQHF
TRBJ2-1 | TRBV9 | TRBD2 | CASSASGTTHNEQFF
TRBJ1-1 | TRBV7-6 | NA | CASSWGEDTEAFF
TRBJ2-2 | TRBV29-1 | TRBD1 | CSAIPGQSNTGELFF
TRBJ2-2 | TRBV20-1 | NA | CSASDTGELFF
TRBJ1-2 | TRBV9 | NA | CASSELPGSNYGYTF